This T cell receptor (beta chain) derives from a study of blood T cell repertoires in COVID-19. At the level of the study: Samples representing acute and convalescent COVID-19 were sourced from the United States, Italy and Spain.

Patients at the Seattle site were enrolled during active infection and followed longitudinally. CDR1 and CDR2 (germline): KGHSH, LQKENI. V was pared by 4 bases and J by 5 bases, with 8 bases of the junction left unmatched. CDR3 size: 15 residues. As originally analysed: Reference gene primer amplification gave nucleated cell count estimates. Profiling relied on immunoSEQ multiplex PCR, and the TCRdb table lists in-frame clones only, not all of them. V, J and clone size are those of that table, while D and trimming were read from the DNA. The sample shows some 270,000 clones, about 90% of them seen only once.

The V and J genes are TRBV18 and TRBJ2-7; TRBD1 matches 10 bases. Sample: peripheral blood. The clonotype comes from a woman between 55 and 75 years old with COVID-19, enrolled during active disease. CDR3 coding DNA: TGTGCCAGCTCACGTAGCGGACAGGGGGGTAACGAGCAGTACTTC. The encoded protein is CASSRSGQGGNEQYF.